The present entry profiles one T cell receptor (beta chain) with its context. The source of the sample is a study of beta chain features in type 1 diabetes. Study-wide context: There were approximately 100 million sorted cells examined across all samples.

Expressed TCRB transcripts were sequenced after all isolated RNA was converted to cDNA. The study sequenced naive, central memory and regulatory T cell samples to an average of about 3.8 million reads. Method: immunoSEQ multiplex PCR; TCRdb's copy keeps in-frame clones and lacks some. This sample has roughly 610,000 clones, with about 14% found just once. This CDR3 region has 13 residues. Germline lookup yields CDR1 SGDLS and CDR2 YYNGEE. Trimming shortened V by 3 bases and J by 5 bases, and 9 bases separated the two germline ends. Specimen: naive CD4+ T cells from blood. V gene TRBV9 combines with J gene TRBJ1-5, with TRBD1 as a possible D gene (6 bases). This TCR was recovered from a young man in good health. CDR3 nucleotide sequence: TGTGCCAGCAGCGAGGGGGGTTATCAGCCCCAGCATTTT. As protein: CASSEGGYQPQHF.